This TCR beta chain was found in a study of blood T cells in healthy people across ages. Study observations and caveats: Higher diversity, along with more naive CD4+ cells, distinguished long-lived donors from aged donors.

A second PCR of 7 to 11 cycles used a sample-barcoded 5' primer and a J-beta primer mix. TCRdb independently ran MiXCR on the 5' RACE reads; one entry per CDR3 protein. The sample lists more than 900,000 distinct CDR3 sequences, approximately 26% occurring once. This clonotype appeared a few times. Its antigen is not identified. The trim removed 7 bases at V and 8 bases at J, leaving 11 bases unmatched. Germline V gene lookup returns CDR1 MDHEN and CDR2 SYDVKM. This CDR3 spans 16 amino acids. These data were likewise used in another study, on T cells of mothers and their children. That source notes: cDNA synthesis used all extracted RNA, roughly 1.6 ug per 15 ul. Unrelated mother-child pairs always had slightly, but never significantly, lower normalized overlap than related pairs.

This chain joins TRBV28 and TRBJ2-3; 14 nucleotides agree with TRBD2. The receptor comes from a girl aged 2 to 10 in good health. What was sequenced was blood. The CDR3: CASTPPGLAGGITQYF. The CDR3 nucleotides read TGTGCCAGCACCCCGCCCGGACTAGCGGGAGGTATTACGCAGTATTTT.